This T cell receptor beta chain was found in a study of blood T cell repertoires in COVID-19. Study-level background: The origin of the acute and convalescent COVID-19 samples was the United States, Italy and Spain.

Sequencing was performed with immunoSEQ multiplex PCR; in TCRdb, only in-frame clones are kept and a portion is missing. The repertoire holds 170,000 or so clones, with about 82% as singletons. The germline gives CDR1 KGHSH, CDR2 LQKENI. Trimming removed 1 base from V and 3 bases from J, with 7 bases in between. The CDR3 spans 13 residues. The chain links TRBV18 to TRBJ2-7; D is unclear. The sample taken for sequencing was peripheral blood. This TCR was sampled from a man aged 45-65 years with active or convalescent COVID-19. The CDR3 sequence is CASSPREFYEQYF. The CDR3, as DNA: TGTGCCAGCTCACCACGAGAATTCTACGAGCAGTACTTC.